The source of this TCR beta chain is a study of CD8 T cells in ankylosing spondylitis (dated by TCRdb to the late 2010s). About the investigation overall: To find TCR variants linked to disease, the study profiled T cell receptor beta repertoires in ankylosing spondylitis patients and healthy donors. The whole study cohort included over a hundred healthy donors and about two dozen ankylosing spondylitis patients. Peripheral blood samples were taken, and synovial fluid was additionally collected from ankylosing spondylitis patients.

Remarks on this clonotype: Its cognate antigen has yet to be identified. A much more abundant neighbour one base away suggests this may be a read error.

General study outcomes and caveats: A CD8+ phenotype was shown by the disease-linked clones, which were found at relatively low frequencies in peripheral blood. According to the report, matched synovial fluid samples from ankylosing spondylitis patients were significantly enriched for the disease-linked clones. Some motif variants had previously been reported in the synovial fluid and blood of reactive arthritis patients, which suggests shared mechanisms of disease initiation. A TCR beta motif made up of several highly homologous amino acid variants appeared to be characteristic of blood from ankylosing spondylitis patients.

The sequencer was an Illumina HiSeq 2500. Quantitative 5'-RACE with molecular barcodes was the method used to prepare the TCR beta libraries. The original pipeline was this. A new computational method, built on a probabilistic model of VDJ rearrangement, was used to identify disease-linked TCR variants. TCRdb reprocessing: public reads trimmed at Q25 with fastp, clones called with MiXCR, in-frame beta chains kept. When rows share a CDR3 protein, they turn into one entry using the most common DNA and genes. The V and J calls and clone size are TCRdb's, not the authors'. This sample holds fewer than 350,000 distinct CDR3 sequences; under 14% were observed only once. The ten top clones hold more than 7% of the sample. The CDR3 numbers 14 residues from cysteine through phenylalanine. CDR3 DNA is the only sequence kept; it has 42 bases, read in frame from the first base. Reading the germline V gene (reference sequence) gives CDR1 DFQATT and CDR2 SNEGSKA.

Recombination connected TRBV20-1 to TRBJ1-2, with 9 bases aligning to TRBD1. Material for sequencing was blood, either unsorted or a sorted T cell fraction (not recorded which). The sequence was collected from a female donor with ankylosing spondylitis or in good health (not recorded which). The CDR3 is CSASARQGVYGDTF. The sequenced DNA: TGCAGTGCTAGCGCTCGACAGGGGGTCTATGGCGACACCTTC.